The source of this TCR beta chain is a study of fetal regulatory T cell absence and autoimmunity. At the level of the study: The IPEX patients lacked clinical diabetes but had exocrine pancreas autoimmunity.

The survey-level immunoSEQ assay was used. Clones were sequenced by immunoSEQ multiplex PCR, and TCRdb holds only the in-frame ones, with some missing. Found here are about 95,000 clones, 55% to 75% of them singletons; the top ten hold roughly 2%. The V gene's germline CDR1 is SGHTS and CDR2 YDEGEE. The length of the CDR3 is 12 residues. The V end lost 2 bases, the J end lost 2 bases, and 5 bases lay between the germline ends. The sequence derives from a male donor with IPEX syndrome. The V and J genes are TRBV5-8 and TRBJ2-7; D is unresolved. Source material: pancreas tissue. CDR3 DNA sequence: TGTGCCAGCAGCTTTGTTACCTACGAGCAGTACTTC. Translation gives CASSFVTYEQYF.